Only one count was recorded for the clone carrying this T cell receptor (beta chain). Its antigen is undetermined. This specimen comes from a study of cytomegalovirus exposure and HLA in healthy donors. Overall study findings and caveats: Roughly even sequencing depth across donors was the assumption behind the presence/absence analyses.

After removal of 2 bases from V and 4 bases from J, the junction contained 8 bases not matched to a gene. This CDR3 has 16 amino acids. The germline gives CDR1 MNHNY, CDR2 SVGAGI (reference sequence). Vbeta (60) and Jbeta (13) primers were used in the PCR. The repertoire was sequenced with immunoSEQ multiplex PCR; TCRdb's copy has only in-frame clones and lacks some. The sample has a few hundred thousand clones, around 81% seen once. The sequence came from a woman aged 50 to 60 in good health and CMV-seropositive. The sample consisted of PBMCs. The V and J genes are TRBV6-6 and TRBJ2-5; 9 positions agree with TRBD2. The chain's CDR3 is CASSYGAGGNRETQYF. CDR3 coding DNA: TGTGCCAGCAGTTACGGCGCGGGGGGGAATAGAGAGACCCAGTACTTC.